The TCR beta chain described here comes from a study of molecular identifiers for immune sequencing clone quantification. Study outcomes and limitations: For highly expanded clones, sizes could be underestimated when identical TCR molecules share a barcode.

Each CDR3 protein is one row after TCRdb ran MiXCR on the PCR reads. The repertoire consists of roughly 630,000 distinct CDR3 sequences, with about 25% occurring once and the leading ten covering around 0.78%. Many counts were recorded for this clonotype. Its antigen is as yet unknown. Germline V CDR1 and CDR2: SGHRS, YFSETQ. With V trimmed by 0 bases and J by 2 bases, 7 bases remained unmatched. This CDR3 region has 17 residues. What was sequenced was naive CD8+ T cells from blood, with Jurkat cell RNA spiked in. Subset reported: FACS-sorted CD8+CD4-CCR7+CD45RA+ naive T cells. The receptor was isolated from a human donor in good health. Some libraries in this study had Jurkat cell RNA spiked in. V is TRBV5-1 and J is TRBJ2-3; 9 nucleotides match TRBD2. The CDR3 DNA reads as TGCGCCAGCAGCTTGGAGGTTAGCGGGAGATACACAGATACGCAGTATTTT. Translating it yields CASSLEVSGRYTDTQYF. The variable domain in full, completed from reference TRBV5-1 and TRBJ2-3, reads KAGVTQTPRYLIKTRGQQVTLSCSPISGHRSVSWYQQTPGQGLQFLFEYFSETQRNKGNFPGRFSGRQFSNSRSEMNVSTLELGDSALYLCASSLEVSGRYTDTQYFGPGTRLTVL.